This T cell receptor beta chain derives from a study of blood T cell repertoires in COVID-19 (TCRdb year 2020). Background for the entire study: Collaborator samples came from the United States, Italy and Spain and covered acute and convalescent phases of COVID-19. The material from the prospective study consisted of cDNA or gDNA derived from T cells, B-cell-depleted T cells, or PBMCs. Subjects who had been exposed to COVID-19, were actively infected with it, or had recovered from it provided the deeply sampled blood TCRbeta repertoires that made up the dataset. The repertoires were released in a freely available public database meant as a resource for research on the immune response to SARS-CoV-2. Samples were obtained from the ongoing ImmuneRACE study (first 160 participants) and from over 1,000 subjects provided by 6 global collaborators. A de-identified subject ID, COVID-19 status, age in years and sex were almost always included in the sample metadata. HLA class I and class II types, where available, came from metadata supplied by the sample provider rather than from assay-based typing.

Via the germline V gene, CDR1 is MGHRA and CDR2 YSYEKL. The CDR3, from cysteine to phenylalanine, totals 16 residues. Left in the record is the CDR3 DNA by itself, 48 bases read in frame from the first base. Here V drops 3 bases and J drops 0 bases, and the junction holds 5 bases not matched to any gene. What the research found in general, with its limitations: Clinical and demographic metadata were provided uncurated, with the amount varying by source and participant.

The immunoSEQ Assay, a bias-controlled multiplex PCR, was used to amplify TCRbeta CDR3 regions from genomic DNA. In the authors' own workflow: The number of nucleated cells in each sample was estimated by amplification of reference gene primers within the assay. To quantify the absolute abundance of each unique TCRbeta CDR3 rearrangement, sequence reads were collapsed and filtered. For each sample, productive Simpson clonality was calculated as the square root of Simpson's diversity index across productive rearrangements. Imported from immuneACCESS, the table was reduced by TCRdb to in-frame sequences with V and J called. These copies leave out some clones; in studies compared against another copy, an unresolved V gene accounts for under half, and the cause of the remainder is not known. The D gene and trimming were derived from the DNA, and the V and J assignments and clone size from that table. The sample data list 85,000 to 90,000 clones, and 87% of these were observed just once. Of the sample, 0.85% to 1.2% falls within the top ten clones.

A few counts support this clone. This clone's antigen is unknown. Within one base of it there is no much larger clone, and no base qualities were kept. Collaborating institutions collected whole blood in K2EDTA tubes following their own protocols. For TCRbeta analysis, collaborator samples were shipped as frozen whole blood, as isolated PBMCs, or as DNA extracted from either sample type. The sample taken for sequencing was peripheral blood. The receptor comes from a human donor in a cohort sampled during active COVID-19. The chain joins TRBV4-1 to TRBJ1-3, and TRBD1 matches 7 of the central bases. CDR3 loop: CASSHPGTDSGNTIYF. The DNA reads TGCGCCAGCAGCCATCCCGGGACAGACTCTGGAAACACCATATATTTT.